The 30 T cell receptor beta chains in this list originate from one sample, sequenced in a study of vaccination and CD4 T cells after COVID-19. The study sequenced cultured CD4+ T cell DNA using the Oncomine TCR Beta short-read assay. TCRdb re-called the PCR reads with MiXCR, one entry per CDR3 protein. The sample contains about 9,100 distinct CDR3 sequences, roughly 30% of which appear only once. Their specific antigens are unknown. Treatment described: approximately 11-day PBMC culture with coronavirus spike peptide pools or control peptides (ViraFEST assay). Ahead of the COVID-19 pandemic (2011-2018), the CD4+ T cells of the unexposed donor were collected. What was sequenced was CD4+ T cells from blood, cultured in vitro. All receptors derive from a human donor in good health.

This clonotype was detected only a few times. The J gene is TRBJ1-2, the V gene TRBV2; D uncertain. V was trimmed by 7 bases and J by 7 bases, leaving 10 bases between them. Germline loops: CDR1 SNHLY, CDR2 FYNNEI. The CDR3 totals 11 residues. The DNA for the CDR3 is TGTGCCAGCAACACGGGCCCTGGCTACACCTTC. Amino acids: CASNTGPGYTF.

This clonotype has a handful of counts. V gene TRBV12-3 or TRBV12-4 combines with J gene TRBJ2-7, with D perhaps matching TRBD1 (5 bases). Trimming cost V 4 bases and J 6 bases, with 10 bases left between them. This CDR3 has 12 residues. CDR3 coding DNA: TGTGCCAGCAGTTCCAAGGGGTTCGAGCAGTACTTC. Translated: CASSSKGFEQYF.

This clonotype was seen a few times. For the CDR3, the DNA is TGTGCCAGCAGTCGGACAGGGATTAGTAGCAATCAGCCCCAGCATTTT. Encoded protein: CASSRTGISSNQPQHF. The chain recombines TRBV6-1 with TRBJ1-5, with 8 bases matching TRBD1. This CDR3 has 16 residues. The junction had 6 bases not matched to a gene; V was cut back by 5 bases and J by 0 bases. Germline V gene lookup returns CDR1 MNHNS and CDR2 SASEGT.

This clonotype was seen a few times. This chain uses TRBV10-3 with TRBJ1-5; D remains ambiguous. Germline V gene data show CDR1 as ENHRY and CDR2 as SYGVKD. There are 13 residues in the CDR3. Trimming shortened V by 2 bases and J by 7 bases, and 9 bases separated the two germline ends. This CDR3 reads CAISELERQPQHF. CDR3 coding DNA: TGTGCCATCAGTGAGCTGGAGCGGCAGCCCCAGCATTTT.

The chain employs TRBV19 and TRBJ1-6; D is undetermined. Between the trimmed V and J ends, which lost 3 bases and 9 bases, there was a span of 9 bases. Germline V gives CDR1 LNHDA, CDR2 SQIVND (reference sequence). The CDR3 runs 13 residues. The CDR3 protein is CASSINWGSPLHF. The DNA for the CDR3 is TGTGCCAGTAGTATTAACTGGGGTTCACCCCTCCACTTT.

The chain couples TRBV27 to TRBJ1-6; possibly TRBD1 for D (6 bases). V was clipped by 2 bases and J by 8 bases, with 19 bases between them. There are 17 residues in the CDR3. Looked up from germline, CDR1 is MNHEY and CDR2 is SMNVEV (reference sequence). As DNA, the CDR3 is TGTGCCAGCAGTTTAGAATTCCGGGGGGCACTTTATTCACCCCTCCACTTT. Translating gives CASSLEFRGALYSPLHF.

This chain connects TRBV2 to TRBJ1-1; a possible D gene is TRBD1 (6 bases). From germline, CDR1 is SNHLY and CDR2 FYNNEI. V dropped 3 bases and J dropped 5 bases, with 13 bases sitting between them. The CDR3 totals 14 residues. CDR3 in DNA: TGTGCCAGCAGTGATTCCCCAGGGGCGACTGAAGCTTTCTTT. It is translated as CASSDSPGATEAFF. Looking up the rest from reference TRBV2 and TRBJ1-1 gives the full variable domain: EPEVTQTPSHQVTQMGQEVILRCVPISNHLYFYWYRQILGQKVEFLVSFYNNEISEKSEIFDDQFSVERPDGSNFTLKIRSTKLEDSAMYFCASSDSPGATEAFFGQGTRLTVV.

The chain carries TRBV6-4 and TRBJ2-3; D is unclear. The length of the CDR3 is 14 residues. From germline, CDR1 is MRHNA and CDR2 SNTAGT. The ends were cut back, 3 bases at V and 1 base at J, with 8 bases in the middle. The CDR3 sequence is CASSEGLGTDTQYF. CDR3 DNA sequence: TGTGCCAGCAGTGAGGGATTGGGCACAGATACGCAGTATTTT.

This clonotype was counted between two and nine times. The rearrangement links TRBV12-3 or TRBV12-4 to TRBJ2-7; D remains ambiguous. CDR3 length: 11 amino acids. Trimming stripped 5 bases from V and 3 bases from J, with 5 bases between. CDR3 in amino acids: CASSQNYEQYF. CDR3 nucleotides: TGTGCCAGCAGTCAAAACTACGAGCAGTACTTC.

The J gene is TRBJ1-1, the V gene TRBV6-1; D not certain. The CDR3 loop spans 13 amino acids. The V gene lost 6 bases and the J gene lost 1 base, with 9 bases spanning the gap. Germline CDR1 reads MNHNS; CDR2 reads SASEGT. CDR3 amino acids: CASRVTENTEAFF. CDR3 sequence (DNA): TGTGCCAGCAGGGTAACAGAGAACACTGAAGCTTTCTTT.

This clonotype turned up a few times. The chain is built from TRBV6-5 and TRBJ2-7, with a tentative D call TRBD1 (6 bases). The CDR3 length is 13 residues. Germline V gene lookup returns CDR1 MNHEY and CDR2 SVGAGI. The V gene lost 1 base and the J gene lost 12 bases, with 16 bases spanning the gap. CDR3 residues: CASSYFEQGMRYF. The DNA of the CDR3 is TGTGCCAGCAGTTACTTTGAGCAGGGGATGCGGTACTTC.

The CDR3 DNA sequence: TGTGCCAGTACCGAACAGGGGCGAGTTACTGAAGCTTTCTTT. Translation: CASTEQGRVTEAFF. This sequence joins TRBV19 and TRBJ1-1; TRBD1 aligns across 7 bases. V lost 7 bases and J lost 5; bases outside the gene matches: 10. The CDR3 consists of 14 residues. Germline-derived CDR1 and CDR2 are LNHDA and SQIVND (reference sequence).

The genes are TRBV7-2 and TRBJ1-2, with 7 bases that match TRBD1. CDR3 length equals 14 residues. V lost 4 bases, J lost 7 bases, and 9 bases stayed unmatched. In germline, CDR1 is SGHTA, CDR2 FQGNSA. CDR3 sequence reads: CASSSRRQGGGYTF. In DNA form, the CDR3 reads TGTGCCAGCAGCTCCAGGAGACAGGGTGGTGGCTACACCTTC.

This clonotype has a handful of counts. The chain uses TRBV7-3 and TRBJ2-5; D gene unclear. Trimming removed 5 bases at V and 3 bases at J, with 16 bases between. The CDR3 spans 15 residues. Germline V gene lookup returns CDR1 SGHTA and CDR2 FQGTGA. The CDR3 nucleotides are TGTGCCAGCAGCCTGATCGGGCAGCGAGAAGAGACCCAGTACTTC. This encodes CASSLIGQREETQYF. The whole variable domain, remainder taken from reference TRBV7-3 and TRBJ2-5, is GAGVSQTPSNKVTEKGKYVELRCDPISGHTALYWYRQSLGQGPEFLIYFQGTGAADDSGLPNDRFFAVRPEGSVSTLKIQRTERGDSAVYLCASSLIGQREETQYFGPGTRLLVL.

This rearrangement joins TRBV3-1 to TRBJ1-6, with D possibly being TRBD1 (6 bases). The germline gives CDR1 LGHDT, CDR2 YNNKEL (reference sequence). The ends were cut back, 8 bases at V and 10 bases at J, with 24 bases in the middle. The CDR3 covers 16 residues. The CDR3 is CASAKGSGAGLSPLHF. The CDR3 region has the DNA TGTGCCAGCGCCAAGGGTTCGGGGGCAGGACTATCACCCCTCCACTTT.

This clonotype was counted between two and nine times. This chain links TRBV20-1 with TRBJ2-2; 8 bases align to TRBD1. The CDR3 extends over 14 amino acids. Unmatched junction bases numbered 6, after V lost 4 bases and J lost 5 bases. Germline lookup yields CDR1 DFQATT and CDR2 SNEGSKA (reference sequence). CDR3 sequence reads: CSAIRTGMTGELFF. Written as DNA, the CDR3 is TGCAGTGCTATTCGGACAGGGATGACCGGGGAGCTGTTTTTT.

The J gene is TRBJ2-2, the V gene TRBV10-3, with no clear D. The CDR3 spans 15 residues. Trimming stripped 0 bases from V and 1 base from J, with 6 bases between. Germline loops: CDR1 ENHRY, CDR2 SYGVKD. The CDR3 DNA follows: TGTGCCATCAGTGAGTCGAACGGGAACACCGGGGAGCTGTTTTTT. It encodes CAISESNGNTGELFF.

This clonotype was seen more than once but under ten times. The gene calls are TRBV6-1 and TRBJ1-1, with 9 bases that match TRBD1. Germline V CDR1 and CDR2: MNHNS, SASEGT. V lost 6 bases and J lost 0; bases outside the gene matches: 5. CDR3 length: 15 amino acids. The CDR3 is CASSRQGVMNTEAFF. CDR3 DNA sequence: TGTGCCAGCAGCCGACAGGGGGTAATGAACACTGAAGCTTTCTTT.

This clonotype has more than one count but fewer than ten. The chain recombines TRBV19 with TRBJ1-1; D is ambiguous. From germline, CDR1 is LNHDA and CDR2 SQIVND (reference sequence). The CDR3 extends over 14 amino acids. V was cut by 5 bases and J by 3 bases, with 13 bases left in between. Written as DNA, the CDR3 is TGTGCCAGTAGTGGCCGGGGTTTATACACTGAAGCTTTCTTT. Its protein is CASSGRGLYTEAFF. Using reference TRBV19 and TRBJ1-1 for the parts outside the CDR3, the full variable domain is DGGITQSPKYLFRKEGQNVTLSCEQNLNHDAMYWYRQDPGQGLRLIYYSQIVNDFQKGDIAEGYSVSREKKESFPLTVTSAQKNPTAFYLCASSGRGLYTEAFFGQGTRLTVV.

The chain recombines TRBV20-1 with TRBJ2-4; D gene unclear. From germline, CDR1 is DFQATT and CDR2 SNEGSKA (reference sequence). V dropped 1 base and J dropped 1 base, with 8 bases sitting between them. This CDR3 comprises 14 residues. CDR3 loop: CSARVVGAKNIQYF. The DNA for the CDR3 is TGCAGTGCTAGAGTGGTAGGGGCCAAAAACATTCAGTACTTC.

In this sample, this clonotype turned up a few times. The chain employs TRBV7-9 and TRBJ2-7, with unresolved D. CDR3 length: 15 residues. V lost 0 bases to trimming and J lost 0 bases, with 9 bases between them. Per germline, CDR1 SEHNR and CDR2 FQNEAQ (reference sequence). For the CDR3, the DNA is TGTGCCAGCAGCTTAGCGCGAATGAGCTCCTACGAGCAGTACTTC. It translates to CASSLARMSSYEQYF.

This clonotype appeared a few times. This chain connects TRBV2 to TRBJ2-5; D remains ambiguous. Germline V gene sequence: CDR1 SNHLY, CDR2 FYNNEI. Trimming shortened V by 6 bases and J by 1 base, and 6 bases separated the two germline ends. The CDR3 contains 12 residues. This chain's CDR3 is CASRPTQETQYF. As DNA, the CDR3 is TGTGCCAGCAGGCCGACCCAAGAGACCCAGTACTTC.

This clonotype was observed a handful of times. The chain uses TRBV20-1 and TRBJ1-4; 8 bases are shared with TRBD1. Germline CDR1 and CDR2: DFQATT and SNEGSKA (reference sequence). Trimming cost V 2 bases and J 8 bases; bases outside gene matches: 4. CDR3 length: 13 amino acids. This CDR3 is CSARQGAREKLFF. DNA for the CDR3: TGCAGTGCTAGACAGGGGGCGAGGGAAAAACTGTTTTTT.

This chain connects TRBV6-5 to TRBJ2-5; D gene ambiguous. Trimming took off 1 base at V and 5 bases at J, with 11 bases between the two ends. The CDR3 covers 14 residues. Germline V gene lookup returns CDR1 MNHEY and CDR2 SVGAGI. The CDR3 coding sequence is TGTGCCAGCAGTTACTGGGGTTTAGGCGAGACCCAGTACTTC. It specifies CASSYWGLGETQYF.

This clonotype was found a few times. This chain joins TRBV30 and TRBJ1-2; a possible D gene is TRBD1 (5 bases). The CDR3 consists of 12 residues. Germline V gene lookup returns CDR1 GTSNPN and CDR2 SVGIG (reference sequence). Trimming removed 0 bases at V and 4 bases at J, with 6 bases between. This CDR3 reads CAWSVTVYGYTF. In DNA form, the CDR3 reads TGTGCCTGGAGTGTGACAGTCTATGGCTACACCTTC.

This clonotype was seen only a few times. The chain is built from TRBV6-2 or TRBV6-3 and TRBJ1-5; D unclear. Germline V gene lookup returns CDR1 MNHEY and CDR2 SVGEGT. The ends were cut back, 5 bases at V and 7 bases at J, with 21 bases in the middle. This CDR3 is 16 amino acids long. The CDR3 is CASSGPGTLMGQPQHF. CDR3 sequence (DNA): TGTGCCAGCAGTGGCCCGGGAACCCTAATGGGACAGCCCCAGCATTTT.

The rearrangement joins TRBV4-2 to TRBJ1-6; D is unclear. V shed 4 bases and J shed 0 bases, with 19 bases lying between them. The CDR3 is made up of 19 amino acids. CDR1 and CDR2 (germline): LGHNA, YNFKEQ. This CDR3 is CASSPVVAPSLSYNSPLHF. Written as DNA, the CDR3 is TGTGCCAGCAGCCCCGTGGTGGCGCCAAGCCTCTCCTATAATTCACCCCTCCACTTT.

This clonotype was seen a few times. CDR3 sequence (DNA): TGTGCCTGGAGTGTTCCCCAGGGTCGCGGCTACACCTTC. Its translation: CAWSVPQGRGYTF. The J gene is TRBJ1-2, the V gene TRBV30; perhaps TRBD1 as D (5 bases). V was cut by 0 bases and J by 8 bases, with 13 bases left in between. Germline CDR1 is GTSNPN and CDR2 is SVGIG (reference sequence). The CDR3 is made up of 13 amino acids.

The rearrangement uses TRBV7-9 and TRBJ1-1; no clear D. Germline V lookup: CDR1 SEHNR, CDR2 FQNEAQ (reference sequence). V dropped 5 bases and J dropped 1 base, with 8 bases sitting between them. This CDR3 spans 13 amino acids. CDR3 nucleotides: TGTGCCAGCAGCCATCGGGGGAACACTGAAGCTTTCTTT. The encoded protein is CASSHRGNTEAFF.

The chain joins TRBV5-1 to TRBJ2-5; tentative D call: TRBD1 (5 bases). There are 14 residues in the CDR3. V lost 2 bases, J lost 1 base, and 9 bases lay in between. Germline assignment: CDR1 SGHRS and CDR2 YFSETQ. The CDR3 DNA sequence: TGCGCCAGCAGCTTAATAGGGGTCCAAGAGACCCAGTACTTC. This sequence encodes CASSLIGVQETQYF.